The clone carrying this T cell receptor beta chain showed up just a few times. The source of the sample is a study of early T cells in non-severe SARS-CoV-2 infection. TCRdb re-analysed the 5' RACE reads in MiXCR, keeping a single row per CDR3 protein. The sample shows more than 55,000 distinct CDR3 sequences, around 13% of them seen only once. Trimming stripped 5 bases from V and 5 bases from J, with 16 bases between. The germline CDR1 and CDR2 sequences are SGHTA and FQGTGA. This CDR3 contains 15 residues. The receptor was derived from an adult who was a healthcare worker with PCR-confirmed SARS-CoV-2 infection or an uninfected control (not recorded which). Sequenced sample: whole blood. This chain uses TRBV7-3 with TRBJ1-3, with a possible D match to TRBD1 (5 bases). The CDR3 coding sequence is TGTGCCAGCAGCCACAAGTGGGCAGGGCGAAACACCATATATTTT. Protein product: CASSHKWAGRNTIYF.